A selection of T cell receptor beta chains follows, all from one sample in a study of T cell responses to AZD1222 COVID-19 vaccine. Assay used: immunoSEQ multiplex PCR; TCRdb lists only in-frame clones, some missing. Of around 140,000 clones listed, about 93% are singletons. The specimen comprised peripheral blood, sampled on day 0 of AZD1222 vaccination. Receptors originate from an adult in good health. Each CDR3 is given with its conserved first and last residue. D genes are given only for firm matches. Clone size, where shown, is once, few, many, or a class for clones that have expanded.

-	TRBV12-3/TRBV12-4	TRBJ1-5	-	CASSFPYQPQHF	TGTGCCAGCAGTTTCCCATATCAGCCCCAGCATTTT
-	TRBV5-1	TRBJ1-6	once	CASSLGVDSPLHF	TGCGCCAGCAGCTTGGGGGTCGATTCACCCCTCCACTTT
-	TRBV7-9	TRBJ1-1	-	CASSRRPDTEAFF	TGTGCCAGCAGCCGGCGACCTGACACTGAAGCTTTCTTT
-	TRBV5-5	TRBJ1-5	-	CASSRWGPQANQPQHF	TGTGCCAGCAGCCGGTGGGGACCCCAAGCTAATCAGCCCCAGCATTTT
-	TRBV27	TRBJ2-5	-	CATKGNPGGETQYF	TGTGCCACCAAAGGGAACCCTGGGGGGGAGACCCAGTACTTC
-	TRBV7-3	TRBJ2-3	-	CASSPGQRTDTQYF	TGTGCCAGCAGCCCGGGACAACGCACAGATACGCAGTATTTT
-	TRBV5-8	TRBJ1-1	-	CASSFVPQLNTEAFF	TGTGCCAGCAGCTTTGTCCCGCAACTTAACACTGAAGCTTTCTTT
TRBD1	TRBV28	TRBJ1-3	-	CASRVDRVFGNTIYF	TGTGCCAGCAGAGTGGACAGGGTCTTTGGAAACACCATATATTTT
-	TRBV3-1/TRBV3-2	TRBJ2-7	-	CASSQALIYEQYF	TGTGCCAGCAGCCAAGCTTTAATCTACGAGCAGTACTTC
-	TRBV29-1	TRBJ2-7	-	CSVEGTDDSLPYEQYF	TGCAGCGTTGAAGGGACCGACGACAGCCTACCCTACGAGCAGTACTTC
-	TRBV27	TRBJ1-5	-	CASGAWGNQPQHF	TGTGCCAGTGGTGCTTGGGGCAATCAGCCCCAGCATTTT
-	TRBV12-3/TRBV12-4	TRBJ2-7	-	CASSSRDYEQYF	TGTGCCAGCAGTTCCAGGGACTACGAGCAGTACTTC
-	TRBV5-1	TRBJ1-6	-	CASSLEVGNSPLHF	TGCGCCAGCAGCTTGGAGGTGGGTAATTCACCCCTCCACTTT
-	TRBV30	TRBJ1-3	once	CAWSRADTIYF	TGTGCCTGGAGTAGAGCGGACACCATATATTTT
TRBD1	TRBV2	TRBJ1-2	-	CASPSGTGVYGYTF	TGTGCCAGCCCCTCGGGGACAGGGGTATATGGCTACACCTTC
TRBD2	TRBV19	TRBJ2-1	-	CASSIERGISYNEQFF	TGTGCCAGTAGTATTGAGCGGGGGATCTCCTACAATGAGCAGTTCTTC
-	TRBV12-3/TRBV12-4	TRBJ1-6	-	CASSLLPGQGLHF	TGTGCCAGCAGTCTCCTCCCAGGGCAGGGCCTCCACTTT
-	TRBV7-9	TRBJ2-7	-	CASSEPPGYEQYF	TGTGCCAGCAGCGAACCCCCGGGTTACGAGCAGTACTTC
-	TRBV11-2	TRBJ1-2	once	CASSLNSLYGYTF	TGTGCCAGCAGCTTAAATTCCCTTTATGGCTACACCTTC
-	TRBV7-9	TRBJ2-7	-	CASSLGQTSGDF	TGTGCCAGCAGCTTGGGACAGACCTCGGGAGACTTC
-	TRBV7-9	TRBJ1-1	-	CASSPLGMGNTEAFF	TGTGCCAGCAGCCCGTTGGGTATGGGTAACACTGAAGCTTTCTTT
-	TRBV10-3	TRBJ1-5	-	CAISDGGQGNQPQHF	TGTGCCATCAGTGATGGAGGACAAGGCAATCAGCCCCAGCATTTT
-	TRBV19	TRBJ1-4	-	CASTDARDTDDKLFF	TGTGCCAGTACTGATGCCCGGGACACCGATGACAAACTGTTTTTT
-	TRBV12-3/TRBV12-4	TRBJ1-1	-	CASSRREGPEAFF	TGTGCCAGCAGCCGGCGGGAAGGGCCTGAAGCTTTCTTT
-	TRBV12-3/TRBV12-4	TRBJ1-5	-	CASSPTSNQPQHF	TGTGCCAGCAGTCCCACATCAAATCAGCCCCAGCATTTT
TRBD1	TRBV5-4	TRBJ2-5	-	CASRSAGTGGLVTQYF	TGTGCCAGCAGATCGGCCGGGACAGGGGGTTTGGTGACCCAGTACTTC
-	TRBV30	TRBJ1-1	-	CAWSGGGRPEAFF	TGTGCCTGGAGCGGCGGCGGGCGCCCTGAAGCTTTCTTT
-	TRBV19	TRBJ1-2	-	CASSKILLQDQDTF	TGTGCCAGTAGCAAAATTCTACTACAGGACCAAGACACCTTC
-	TRBV19	TRBJ1-2	-	CASNNPDPGYTF	TGTGCCAGTAATAATCCGGACCCGGGCTACACCTTC
-	TRBV4-1	TRBJ1-2	-	CASSQGGGRANYGYTF	TGCGCCAGCAGCCAAGGGGGAGGGAGGGCTAACTATGGCTACACCTTC
-	TRBV19	TRBJ1-1	-	CASSFLGGADTEAFF	TGTGCCAGTAGTTTTCTGGGCGGGGCGGACACTGAAGCTTTCTTT
-	TRBV4-2	TRBJ2-7	-	CASSQASGLGEEQYF	TGTGCCAGCAGCCAAGCCTCAGGCCTCGGAGAGGAGCAGTACTTC
TRBD1	TRBV6-2/TRBV6-3	TRBJ2-7	-	CASSSGGYEQYF	TGTGCCAGCAGCTCAGGGGGCTACGAGCAGTACTTC
TRBD1	TRBV9	TRBJ1-1	-	CASSPTGMNTEAFF	TGTGCCAGCAGCCCGACAGGGATGAACACTGAAGCTTTCTTT
-	TRBV4-1	TRBJ1-1	-	CASSLRESLNTEAFF	TGCGCCAGCAGCCTGCGCGAGAGTCTGAACACTGAAGCTTTCTTT
-	TRBV3-1/TRBV3-2	TRBJ2-4	-	CASSQAELADIQYF	TGTGCCAGCAGCCAAGCGGAACTCGCGGACATTCAGTACTTC
-	TRBV4-3	TRBJ2-3	-	CASSQEDTGTDTQYF	TGCGCCAGCAGCCAAGAAGACACAGGCACAGATACGCAGTATTTT
-	TRBV7-8	TRBJ1-1	-	CASSIRANTEAFF	TGTGCCAGCAGTATCAGGGCGAACACTGAAGCTTTCTTT
-	TRBV10-3	TRBJ2-1	-	CATQGSEYNEQFF	TGTGCCACGCAAGGGTCGGAGTACAATGAGCAGTTCTTC
-	TRBV28	TRBJ2-2	-	CASSPRWRENTGELFF	TGTGCCAGCAGTCCTCGTTGGAGAGAGAACACCGGGGAGCTGTTTTTT
-	TRBV7-9	TRBJ2-3	once	CASSSSGVQFTDTQYF	TGTGCCAGCAGCTCATCTGGGGTACAGTTCACAGATACGCAGTATTTT
TRBD1	TRBV28	TRBJ1-2	-	CASSFTDRAYGYTF	TGTGCCAGCAGTTTTACGGACAGGGCCTATGGCTACACCTTC
TRBD1	TRBV3-1/TRBV3-2	TRBJ1-4	-	CASKDRGGEKLFF	TGTGCCAGCAAGGACAGGGGTGGTGAAAAACTGTTTTTT